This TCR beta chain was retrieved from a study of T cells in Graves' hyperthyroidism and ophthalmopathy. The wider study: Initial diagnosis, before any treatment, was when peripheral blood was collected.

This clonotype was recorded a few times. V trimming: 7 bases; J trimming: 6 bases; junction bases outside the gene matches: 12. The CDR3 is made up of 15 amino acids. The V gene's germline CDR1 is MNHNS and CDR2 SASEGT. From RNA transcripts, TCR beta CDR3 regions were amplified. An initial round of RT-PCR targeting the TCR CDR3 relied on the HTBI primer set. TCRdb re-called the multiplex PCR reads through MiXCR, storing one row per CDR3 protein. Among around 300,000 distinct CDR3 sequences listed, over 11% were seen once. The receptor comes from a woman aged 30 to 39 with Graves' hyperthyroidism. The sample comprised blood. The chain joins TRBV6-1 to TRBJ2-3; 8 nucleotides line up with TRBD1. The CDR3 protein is CASTGQGNVVDTQYF. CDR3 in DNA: TGTGCCAGCACCGGACAGGGAAATGTTGTTGATACGCAGTATTTT.